Following are 20 T cell receptor beta chains from one sample sequenced in a study of type 1 regulatory T cells. TCRdb independently ran MiXCR on the reads; one entry per CDR3 protein. The sample yields over 90,000 distinct CDR3 sequences, roughly 31% seen once. The sample was CD4+ T cells, either the whole sample or a sorted fraction (not recorded which). These receptor sequences come from a human donor in good health.

The gene calls are TRBV7-2 and TRBJ2-3; 7 nucleotides agree with TRBD2. CDR1 SGHTA and CDR2 FQGNSA come from the germline V gene. J lost 5 bases, V lost 0 bases, and 8 bases had no gene match. The CDR3 consists of 16 residues. The CDR3 here is CASSLAGAGAIDTQYF. CDR3 DNA: TGTGCCAGCAGCTTAGCAGGTGCGGGAGCCATAGATACGCAGTATTTT.

There are a few counts of this clonotype. This rearrangement joins TRBV5-1 to TRBJ2-5; D remains ambiguous. There are 13 residues in the CDR3. Per germline, CDR1 SGHRS and CDR2 YFSETQ. The V and J ends lost 4 bases and 4 bases respectively, with 11 bases between them. The chain's CDR3 is CASSQGLGETQYF. For the CDR3, the DNA is TGCGCCAGCAGCCAAGGTTTAGGAGAGACCCAGTACTTC.

CDR3 sequence (DNA): TGCAGTGCTAGAGATAGAGGGAGGGCCTCTGGGGAGCTGTTTTTT. The encoded protein is CSARDRGRASGELFF. The chain couples TRBV20-1 to TRBJ2-2; 7 bases are a match to TRBD2. The germline gives CDR1 DFQATT, CDR2 SNEGSKA (reference sequence). There are 15 residues in the CDR3. With 0 bases clipped from V and 8 bases from J, the junction kept 9 bases outside the gene matches.

This clonotype turned up a few times. The chain is built from TRBV7-9 and TRBJ2-5; no reliable D call. CDR1 and CDR2 from the germline V gene are SEHNR and FQNEAQ (reference sequence). The CDR3 extends over 14 amino acids. V dropped 3 bases and J dropped 3 bases, with 11 bases sitting between them. The CDR3 DNA follows: TGTGCCAGCAGCTTGAATCGCCCGGAAGAGACCCAGTACTTC. This gives the protein CASSLNRPEETQYF.

The chain links TRBV10-3 to TRBJ2-7; the match to TRBD1 covers 8 bases. The CDR3 covers 14 residues. The V and J ends lost 11 bases and 1 base, in that order; junction bases with no gene match: 10. Per the germline V gene, CDR1 is ENHRY and CDR2 is SYGVKD. The CDR3 DNA is TGTGCCGCCCAGGGGGCACCGCCGTCCTACGAGCAGTACTTC. Encoded protein: CAAQGAPPSYEQYF.

V gene TRBV18 combines with J gene TRBJ1-4; 10 bases align to TRBD1. This CDR3 region has 15 residues. CDR1 is KGHSH and CDR2 is LQKENI in the germline V gene. J lost 10 bases, V lost 3 bases, and 8 bases had no gene match. The CDR3 sequence is CASSPGGTGEGKLFF. CDR3 DNA: TGTGCCAGCTCACCCGGTGGGACAGGGGAAGGAAAACTGTTTTTT.

The V gene is TRBV29-1, the J gene TRBJ2-1; 9 bases map to TRBD2. CDR1 is SQVTM and CDR2 is ANQGSEA in the germline V gene. CDR3 size: 15 residues. The V segment lost 2 bases and the J segment 5 bases; nucleotides outside the gene matches: 7. The CDR3 region is CSVEFGLARDNEQFF. The CDR3 DNA reads TGCAGCGTTGAATTCGGACTAGCGAGAGACAATGAGCAGTTCTTC.

The rearrangement joins TRBV6-2 or TRBV6-3 to TRBJ1-1; 7 bases are shared with TRBD1. The V gene end was trimmed by 4 bases and the J gene end by 5 bases; junction bases not matched to a gene: 4. The CDR3 contains 13 residues. CDR1 and CDR2 (germline): MNHEY, SVGEGT. In DNA, the CDR3 is TGTGCCAGCAGTTTAGGGGGCGCGACTGAAGCTTTCTTT. This translates into CASSLGGATEAFF.

There are many counts of this clonotype. The chain recombines TRBV20-1 with TRBJ2-7, with 11 bases aligning to TRBD2. CDR3 length: 17 amino acids. The V and J ends lost 1 base and 3 bases, in that order; junction bases with no gene match: 11. The germline V gene has CDR1 DFQATT and CDR2 SNEGSKA (reference sequence). The CDR3, as DNA: TGCAGTGCTAGAGGAATAGCGGGAGGGCTGGGGTACTACGAGCAGTACTTC. This translates into CSARGIAGGLGYYEQYF.

This clonotype turned up a few times. J is TRBJ2-3 and V is TRBV5-1, with 7 positions matching TRBD1. Germline CDR1 and CDR2: SGHRS and YFSETQ. Trimming removed 7 bases from V and 1 base from J; junction bases left unmatched: 12. CDR3 length equals 16 residues. The CDR3 is CASSNPGTAGTDTQYF. Here the CDR3 DNA reads TGCGCCAGCTCTAACCCCGGGACAGCGGGCACAGATACGCAGTATTTT. The variable domain in full, with the rest retrieved from reference TRBV5-1 and TRBJ2-3, is KAGVTQTPRYLIKTRGQQVTLSCSPISGHRSVSWYQQTPGQGLQFLFEYFSETQRNKGNFPGRFSGRQFSNSRSEMNVSTLELGDSALYLCASSNPGTAGTDTQYFGPGTRLTVL.

J is TRBJ1-2 and V is TRBV7-2; tentative D call: TRBD1 (5 bases). Looked up from germline, CDR1 is SGHTA and CDR2 is FQGNSA. Trimming pared 8 bases from V and 5 bases from J, leaving 18 bases between. The CDR3 has 14 amino acids. CDR3 in DNA: TGTGCCAGCTCGTATGGGGCGGTAACATATGGCTACACCTTC. Its translation is CASSYGAVTYGYTF.

J is TRBJ2-7 and V is TRBV25-1; D not resolved. This CDR3 region has 14 residues. The ends were cut back, 2 bases at V and 5 bases at J, with 13 bases in the middle. CDR1 MGHDK and CDR2 SYGVNS come from the germline V gene. For the CDR3, the DNA is TGTGCCAGCAGTGAAGCAGCGCCGATCAACGAGCAGTACTTC. Protein product: CASSEAAPINEQYF.

Comment on this clonotype: Because the CDR3 is missing its conserved closing phenylalanine or tryptophan, this is likely a read error. The chain is built from TRBV24-1 and TRBJ2-1, with 10 bases lining up with TRBD2. Unmatched junction bases numbered 6, after V lost 4 bases and J lost 1 base. The CDR3 spans 17 residues. Germline V gene sequence: CDR1 KGHDR, CDR2 SFDVKD. The DNA for the CDR3 is TGTGCCACCAGTGACCCAGCGGGAGGGATTTCCTACAATGAGCAGTTCTAC. Amino acids: CATSDPAGGISYNEQFY.

This clonotype occurred a few times. The J gene is TRBJ2-2, the V gene TRBV20-1; 8 bases agree with TRBD1. CDR3 length: 14 residues. Trimming removed 5 bases from V and 5 bases from J; junction bases left unmatched: 7. Germline lookup yields CDR1 DFQATT and CDR2 SNEGSKA (reference sequence). DNA for the CDR3: TGCAGTGCTCCAGGGGGCCGGGGTACCGGGGAGCTGTTTTTT. This encodes CSAPGGRGTGELFF.

This clonotype showed up just a few times. This chain links TRBV9 with TRBJ2-3, with D perhaps matching TRBD2 (6 bases). CDR1 and CDR2 (germline): SGDLS, YYNGEE. The CDR3 length is 18 residues. With 4 bases removed from V and 4 bases from J, the gap between germline ends came to 25 bases. The CDR3 bases are TGTGCCAGCAGCCCCCGGGTAGCGGAAGGCGGAGAGGCAGATACGCAGTATTTT. Translating it yields CASSPRVAEGGEADTQYF.

This clonotype was counted between two and nine times. The rearrangement joins TRBV9 to TRBJ2-1; 9 bases agree with TRBD2. Per the germline V gene, CDR1 is SGDLS and CDR2 is YYNGEE. The CDR3 has 16 residues. The V and J ends lost 1 base and 7 bases, in that order; junction bases with no gene match: 9. CDR3 sequence: CASSVRPAGGTNEQFF. CDR3 sequence (DNA): TGTGCCAGCAGCGTACGGCCAGCGGGAGGAACGAATGAGCAGTTCTTC.

This chain links TRBV9 with TRBJ2-2, with a weak D call TRBD1 (6 bases). V lost 3 bases, J lost 6 bases, and 9 bases lay in between. CDR1 and CDR2 (germline): SGDLS, YYNGEE. The length of the CDR3 is 13 residues. The CDR3 spells CASSDRVSGELFF. CDR3 in DNA: TGTGCCAGCAGCGACAGGGTTTCCGGGGAGCTGTTTTTT.

This clonotype was counted between two and nine times. The CDR3 sequence is CASSLTGLGETQYF. For the CDR3, the DNA is TGCGCCAGCAGCTTGACAGGGTTGGGGGAGACCCAGTACTTC. The chain uses TRBV5-1 and TRBJ2-5; D perhaps matches TRBD1 (6 bases). V lost 1 base, J lost 5 bases, and 12 bases lay in between. Germline CDR1 and CDR2: SGHRS and YFSETQ. The CDR3 runs 14 residues. Variable domain in full (rest from reference TRBV5-1 and TRBJ2-5): KAGVTQTPRYLIKTRGQQVTLSCSPISGHRSVSWYQQTPGQGLQFLFEYFSETQRNKGNFPGRFSGRQFSNSRSEMNVSTLELGDSALYLCASSLTGLGETQYFGPGTRLLVL.

This clonotype came up a few times. CDR3 in DNA: TGTGCCATCAGTAGACAGGCCCAAGAGACCCAGTACTTC. Translating it yields CAISRQAQETQYF. The chain has TRBV10-3 and TRBJ2-5; a weak D match, TRBD1 (6 bases). Trimming took off 5 bases at V and 1 base at J, with 8 bases between the two ends. The germline CDR1 and CDR2 sequences are ENHRY and SYGVKD. This CDR3 has 13 amino acids.

The chain employs TRBV28 and TRBJ2-3; 13 bases match TRBD2. Looked up from germline, CDR1 is MDHEN and CDR2 is SYDVKM. This CDR3 region has 16 residues. V was pared by 4 bases and J by 5 bases, with 6 bases of the junction left unmatched. The CDR3 region has the DNA TGTGCCAGCAGTTCTGGACTAGCGGGAGCCAGAGATACGCAGTATTTT. Its translation: CASSSGLAGARDTQYF.